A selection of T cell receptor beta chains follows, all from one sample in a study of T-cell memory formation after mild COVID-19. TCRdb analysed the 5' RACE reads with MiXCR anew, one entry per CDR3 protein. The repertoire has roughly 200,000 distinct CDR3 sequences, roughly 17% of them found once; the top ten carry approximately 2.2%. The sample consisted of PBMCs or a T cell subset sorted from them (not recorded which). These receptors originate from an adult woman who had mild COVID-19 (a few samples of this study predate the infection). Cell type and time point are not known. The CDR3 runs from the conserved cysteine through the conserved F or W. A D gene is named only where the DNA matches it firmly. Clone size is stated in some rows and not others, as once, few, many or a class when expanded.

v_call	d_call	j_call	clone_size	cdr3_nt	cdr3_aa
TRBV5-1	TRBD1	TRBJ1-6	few	TGCGCCAGCAGCCTCCGACAGGGAGATTCACCCCTCCACTTT	CASSLRQGDSPLHF
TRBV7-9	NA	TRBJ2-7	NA	TGTGCCAGCAGCTTAGCTGGCGGCCCCCTGTATTACTTC	CASSLAGGPLYYF
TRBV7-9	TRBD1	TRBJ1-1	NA	TGTGCCAGCAGCACCGCCGACAGGGCTACATTAGCTTTCTTT	CASSTADRATLAFF
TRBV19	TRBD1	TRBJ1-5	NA	TGTGCCAGTAGTGCCGGGACAGGCAATCAGCCCCAGCATTTT	CASSAGTGNQPQHF
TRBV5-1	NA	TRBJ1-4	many	TGCGCCAGCAGCTTGGGCACAACGCTTGAAAAACTGTTTTTT	CASSLGTTLEKLFF
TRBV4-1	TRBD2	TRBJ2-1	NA	TGCGCCAGCAGCCAAGATCCCCGGGTTCAGCGGGGGGGCTCCTACAATGAGCAGTTCTTC	CASSQDPRVQRGGSYNEQFF
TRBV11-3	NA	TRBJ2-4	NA	TGTGCCAGCACCCTCTGGACGAACTTC	CASTLWTNF
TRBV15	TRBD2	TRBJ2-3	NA	TGTGCCACCAGCATTTATAGCGGGAGTTTGGATACGCAGTATTTT	CATSIYSGSLDTQYF
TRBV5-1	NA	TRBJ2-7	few	TGCGCCAGCAGCTTAGTCCGGGGCTCCTACGAGCAGTACTTC	CASSLVRGSYEQYF
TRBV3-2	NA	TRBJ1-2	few	TGTGCCAGCAGCCAAGTCCGGCCAGGCTACACCTTC	CASSQVRPGYTF
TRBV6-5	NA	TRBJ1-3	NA	TGTGCCAGCAGTTACTCGAGGAACAGGGTAGCGGACACCATATATTTT	CASSYSRNRVADTIYF
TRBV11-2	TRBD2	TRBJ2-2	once	TGTGCCAGCAGCTTACTGGCGGGAGGCAACACCGGGGAGCTGTTTTTT	CASSLLAGGNTGELFF
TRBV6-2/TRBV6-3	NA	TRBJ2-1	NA	TGTGCCAGCAGTTACCCACGGACTCACAATGAGCAGTTCTTC	CASSYPRTHNEQFF
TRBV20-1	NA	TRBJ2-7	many	TGCAGTGCTCACAGGGCCTACGAGCAGTACTTC	CSAHRAYEQYF
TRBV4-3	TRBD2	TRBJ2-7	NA	TGCGCCAGCAGCCGCGGACTAGCGGGAGGGCCCGACGAGCAGTACTTC	CASSRGLAGGPDEQYF
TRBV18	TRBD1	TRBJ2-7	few	TGTGCCAGCTCACCACCGGTAGGGGGCGGCGAGCAGTACTTC	CASSPPVGGGEQYF